Included here is one TCR beta chain sequence, with context. Its antigen is not yet known. Nothing much larger sits one base from this clone, and base qualities are not available. The data were obtained in a study of OX40 agonist ivuxolimab in advanced cancers. General notes on the study: Ivuxolimab, which targeted the costimulatory receptor OX40 (CD134), was an agonistic, fully human IgG2 monoclonal antibody. Intravenous ivuxolimab was administered to patients every 2 weeks at six dose levels: 0.01, 0.1, 0.3, 1.5, 3 and 10 mg/kg. Of the roughly 54 patients in dose escalation, around 20 had hepatocellular carcinoma, some 15 had melanoma, 9 had renal cell carcinoma and 9 had head and neck cancer. In the dose-escalation cohort, over 65% of patients were male, and the mean age was approximately 60 years, with a range of about 20 to 79. Patients were allowed to have had prior anti-PD-1, anti-PD-L1 or anti-CTLA-4 therapy, and around 40% of the dose-escalation patients had previously received checkpoint inhibitors. Partial responses were achieved by three dose-escalation patients, of whom one had hepatocellular carcinoma and two had cutaneous melanoma. The purpose of peripheral TCRbeta sequencing was to test whether ivuxolimab changed TCR sequence diversity and led to clonal T-cell expansion. The monotherapy dose-escalation portion (N of about 47 patients) of the phase I ivuxolimab trial is reported in the paper.

To sequence the TCRbeta CDR3 region, genomic DNA was isolated from the sorted cells. The immunoSEQ Assay was used for sequencing of TCRbeta CDR3 regions. TCRdb carries this immuneACCESS record with in-frame sequences only. Its versions omit some clonotypes, under half of them owing to an unresolved V gene in the studies checked, with the rest unexplained. The sample includes about 34,000 clones, with roughly 80% observed a single time. 2.6% of the sample comes from the top ten. CDR1 and CDR2 are drawn from the germline V gene: SGHRS, YFSETQ. The CDR3 holds 12 amino acids from the cysteine to the phenylalanine. The read is trimmed to its CDR3 DNA, 36 bases read in frame from base 1. V is pared back by 0 bases and J by 4 bases, with 3 bases lying between the germline termini. General conclusions and limits of the study: Low levels of normalized T-cell clonal expansion were also seen in some nonresponding patients. At doses of 0.1 to 3.0 mg/kg, clonal expansion of both CD4+ and CD8+ blood T cells was observed from baseline to week 6. In the 0.1-3.0 mg/kg groups, partial responders were among the patients with the lowest normalized peripheral clonal expansion, particularly in CD8+ T cells. Which antigens the clonally expanded peripheral T cells were specific for was not determined. After ivuxolimab, CD8+ T cells had more expanded clones than CD4+ T cells on average.

Patients with a history of autoimmune disease or receiving systemic immunosuppression were excluded from the trial. Peripheral blood for TCR sequencing was drawn from every dose cohort at baseline, at cycle 4 day 1 and at cycle 7 day 1. The samples were drawn from a first-in-human, open-label, multicenter phase I dose-escalation trial of ivuxolimab. Adults with locally advanced or metastatic head and neck squamous cell, hepatocellular, melanoma or renal cell carcinoma were enrolled in the trial. Before TCR sequencing, CD4+ T cells and CD8+ T cells were sorted from peripheral blood as separate populations.

This TCR came from an adult with an advanced solid tumor such as melanoma, head and neck, liver or kidney cancer. Sequenced material: CD4+ or CD8+ T cells sorted from blood, taken in a trial of the OX40 agonist ivuxolimab. The chain uses TRBV5-1 and TRBJ2-3; the D gene remains uncertain. The DNA sequence reads TGCGCCAGCAGCTTGGAGCCAGATACGCAGTATTTT. Its product reads: CASSLEPDTQYF.